The sequence of this TCR beta chain was determined in a study of control samples from healthy donors and cancer patients. Trimming removed 5 bases from V and 4 bases from J; junction bases left unmatched: 4. The germline V gene has CDR1 MNHNY and CDR2 SVGAGI (reference sequence). The CDR3 covers 13 residues. This table comes from immunoSEQ multiplex PCR, and its TCRdb copy is limited to in-frame clones, with some not included. Of around 130,000 clones in the sample, about 88% were seen once. The clonotype was recovered from a man over 45 in good health. This chain links TRBV6-6 with TRBJ1-2; 7 nucleotides line up with TRBD1. The sample consisted of blood. CDR3 sequence (DNA): TGTGCCAGCAGTCGCCGGGACAGCTATGGCTACACCTTC. Encoded protein: CASSRRDSYGYTF.